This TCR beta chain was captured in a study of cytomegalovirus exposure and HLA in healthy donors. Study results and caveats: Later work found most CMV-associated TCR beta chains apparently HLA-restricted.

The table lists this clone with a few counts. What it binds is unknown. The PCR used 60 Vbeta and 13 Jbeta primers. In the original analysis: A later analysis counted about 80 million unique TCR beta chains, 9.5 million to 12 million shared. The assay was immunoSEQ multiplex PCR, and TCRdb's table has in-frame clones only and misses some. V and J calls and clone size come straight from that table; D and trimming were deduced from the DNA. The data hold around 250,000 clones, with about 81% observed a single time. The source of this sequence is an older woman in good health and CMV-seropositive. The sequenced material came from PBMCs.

The CDR3 DNA reads as TGTGCCAGTAGTCTTGGAGGAGGTAGCACTGAAGCTTTCTTT. Translation: CASSLGGGSTEAFF. This chain uses TRBV19 with TRBJ1-1; D uncertain. The length of the CDR3 is 14 residues. Germline V gene lookup returns CDR1 LNHDA and CDR2 SQIVND (reference sequence). Trimming took 5 bases from V and 4 from J, leaving 14 bases between them.